This TCR beta chain was profiled in a study of shared clonotypes between healthy human individuals. The healthy adult donors were HIV-negative and reported no recent acute infections or vaccinations. Regarding this clone: The antigen is unknown.

At a deep level, the assay was run. Template for every sorted-subset replicate PCR totaled 150 to 250 ng DNA, roughly 30,000 T cell genomes. The protocol was immunoSEQ multiplex PCR, while the TCRdb copy is restricted to in-frame clones and leaves out a portion. The sample has about 1 million clones, around 75% seen once. Germline CDR1 is LNHDA and CDR2 is SQIVND (reference sequence). The V and J ends lost 6 bases and 4 bases respectively, with 6 bases between them. The CDR3 totals 11 residues. Study outcomes and limitations: Rarefaction curves obtained for sorted subsets showed sequencing incomplete despite large depth.

The clonotype originates from a man between 18 and 29 years old in good health. The chain has TRBV19 and TRBJ1-2; D is unresolved. The sequencing input was memory CD4+ T cells sorted from blood. Subset reported: CD45RA-negative fraction. The CDR3 loop reads CASRYSYGYTF. The CDR3 coding sequence is TGTGCCAGTAGGTACAGCTATGGCTACACCTTC.